Shown below are 24 T cell receptor beta chains from a single sample sequenced in a study of a mutant IDH1 vaccine in newly diagnosed glioma. Described time point: week 11, during vaccination. Doses of 300 ug of mutant IDH1 20-mer peptide were given with topical imiquimod. No antigen is known for these receptors. Clones were sequenced by immunoSEQ multiplex PCR, and TCRdb holds only the in-frame ones, with some missing. The sample contains under 150,000 clones, around 90% of which appear only once. The sequences come from PBMCs, collected from a glioma patient whose treatment included an IDH1 peptide vaccine. These receptor sequences come from a woman between 45 and 65 years old with glioma.

The gene calls are TRBV2 and TRBJ2-1; D unclear. Germline V lookup: CDR1 SNHLY, CDR2 FYNNEI. The CDR3 consists of 12 residues. Deletions cut 4 bases from V and 9 bases from J, with 10 bases between. CDR3 DNA: TGTGCCAGCAGTGGGGAAATGTCTGAGCAGTTCTTC. This sequence encodes CASSGEMSEQFF.

CDR3 coding DNA: TGTGCCAGCAGTCTCGACAGGGGGATTTCAGCTTTCTTT. It yields the protein CASSLDRGISAFF. The rearrangement joins TRBV7-9 to TRBJ1-1; 9 nucleotides align to TRBD1. In germline, CDR1 is SEHNR, CDR2 FQNEAQ (reference sequence). Unmatched junction bases numbered 9, after V lost 6 bases and J lost 10 bases. The CDR3 spans 13 residues. The variable domain in full, with the rest retrieved from reference TRBV7-9 and TRBJ1-1, is DTGVSQNPRHKITKRGQNVTFRCDPISEHNRLYWYRQTLGQGPEFLTYFQNEAQLEKSRLLSDRFSAERPKGSFSTLEIQRTEQGDSAMYLCASSLDRGISAFFGQGTRLTVV.

This chain uses TRBV5-6 with TRBJ2-5; no definite D call. Trimming took 4 bases from V and 4 from J, leaving 11 bases between them. The germline V gene encodes CDR1 SGHDT and CDR2 YYEEEE. The CDR3 spans 13 residues. The CDR3 loop is CASSRQARETQYF. For the CDR3, the DNA is TGTGCCAGCAGCCGGCAGGCCCGAGAGACCCAGTACTTC. The full variable domain, its missing parts supplied by reference TRBV5-6 and TRBJ2-5, is DAGVTQSPTHLIKTRGQQVTLRCSPKSGHDTVSWYQQALGQGPQFIFQYYEEEERQRGNFPDRFSGHQFPNYSSELNVNALLLGDSALYLCASSRQARETQYFGPGTRLLVL.

The chain has TRBV10-3 and TRBJ2-1; D uncertain. The CDR3 is 16 amino acids. Per germline, CDR1 ENHRY and CDR2 SYGVKD. The ends were cut back, 4 bases at V and 2 bases at J, with 15 bases in the middle. For the CDR3, the DNA is TGTGCCATCAGTGGAACTGGACGAGAAACCTACAATGAGCAGTTCTTC. Amino acid sequence: CAISGTGRETYNEQFF.

V usage is TRBV5-4 and J usage is TRBJ2-7, with TRBD1 matching 8 bases. The V segment lost 3 bases and the J segment 4 bases; nucleotides outside the gene matches: 6. CDR1 SGHNT and CDR2 YYREEE come from the germline V gene (reference sequence). This CDR3 comprises 14 residues. This chain's CDR3 is CASSSGGSIYEQYF. The CDR3 coding sequence is TGTGCCAGCAGCTCAGGGGGCTCTATTTACGAGCAGTACTTC.

The genes are TRBV20-1 and TRBJ2-5, with a possible D match to TRBD1 (6 bases). Germline V gene lookup returns CDR1 DFQATT and CDR2 SNEGSKA (reference sequence). The CDR3 sequence is 8 residues long. This chain's CDR3 is CRRQVEYF. The CDR3 DNA sequence: TGCAGGAGACAGGTAGAGTACTTC.

The chain links TRBV11-1 to TRBJ2-5; TRBD1 matches 7 bases. This CDR3 has 16 amino acids. CDR1 and CDR2 (germline): SGHAT, FQDESV (reference sequence). Germline trimming cut 2 bases from V and 1 base from J; bases unmatched to any gene: 7. CDR3 in DNA: TGTGCCAGCAGCTTAATGTCACAGGGGTCCCAAGAGACCCAGTACTTC. Its protein is CASSLMSQGSQETQYF. The variable domain in full, with the rest retrieved from reference TRBV11-1 and TRBJ2-5, is EAEVAQSPRYKITEKSQAVAFWCDPISGHATLYWYRQILGQGPELLVQFQDESVVDDSQLPKDRFSAERLKGVDSTLKIQPAELGDSAMYLCASSLMSQGSQETQYFGPGTRLLVL.

The gene calls are TRBV5-1 and TRBJ2-2; D ambiguous. Germline-derived CDR1 and CDR2 are SGHRS and YFSETQ. The V end was cut by 0 bases, the J end by 4 bases, with 4 bases between. The CDR3 is made up of 13 amino acids. DNA for the CDR3: TGCGCCAGCAGCTTGGGGACCACCGGGGAGCTGTTTTTT. Amino acids: CASSLGTTGELFF.

The rearrangement joins TRBV5-4 to TRBJ2-5, with TRBD2 matching 15 bases. The germline V gene has CDR1 SGHNT and CDR2 YYREEE (reference sequence). With 4 bases clipped from V and 5 bases from J, the junction kept 9 bases outside the gene matches. The CDR3 totals 17 residues. CDR3 loop: CASSAGTSGRSAETQYF. The DNA for the CDR3 is TGTGCCAGCAGCGCCGGGACTAGCGGGAGGTCCGCCGAGACCCAGTACTTC.

The V call is TRBV18, the J call TRBJ1-2; no clear D gene. Per germline, CDR1 KGHSH and CDR2 LQKENI. Trimming removed 2 bases at V and 4 bases at J, with 17 bases between. The CDR3 consists of 16 residues. The CDR3 DNA follows: TGTGCCAGCTCACCATGGATGGGAGGAGGGCTCTATGGCTACACCTTC. Translated, it gives CASSPWMGGGLYGYTF.

The CDR3 bases are TGTGCCAGCAGTTACGCCCCGAGCTCCTACGAGCAGTACTTC. Residues: CASSYAPSSYEQYF. This rearrangement joins TRBV6-6 to TRBJ2-7; D is ambiguous. The germline V gene has CDR1 MNHNY and CDR2 SVGAGI (reference sequence). The CDR3 covers 14 residues. Trimming took 2 bases from V and 0 from J, leaving 8 bases between them.

The chain employs TRBV4-1 and TRBJ2-1; 9 bases map to TRBD2. V lost 1 base and J lost 5; bases outside the gene matches: 15. The germline CDR1 and CDR2 sequences are MGHRA and YSYEKL. CDR3 length: 19 residues. This CDR3 is CASSQVFSGSGWGNNEQFF. The CDR3 coding sequence is TGCGCCAGCAGCCAAGTATTTAGCGGGAGCGGATGGGGAAACAATGAGCAGTTCTTC.

The gene calls are TRBV2 and TRBJ2-3, with D perhaps matching TRBD2 (6 bases). This CDR3 contains 14 residues. Trimming shortened V by 10 bases and J by 0 bases, and 14 bases separated the two germline ends. Germline V gives CDR1 SNHLY, CDR2 FYNNEI. The CDR3 is CATKRVQSTDTQYF. The DNA for the CDR3 is TGTGCCACCAAGCGGGTCCAAAGCACAGATACGCAGTATTTT.

The V call is TRBV6-1, the J call TRBJ1-4; TRBD1 aligns across 8 bases. Germline CDR1 is MNHNS and CDR2 is SASEGT. This CDR3 region has 13 residues. The J segment lost 10 bases and the V segment lost 5 bases, leaving 6 bases of the junction unmatched. The CDR3 nucleotides read TGTGCCAGCAGTCCCGACAGGGGCGCAAAACTGTTTTTT. Encoded protein: CASSPDRGAKLFF.

Only a few counts were recorded for this clone. The chain is built from TRBV19 and TRBJ1-4; D gene unclear. Trimming took 3 bases from V and 6 from J, leaving 5 bases between them. CDR3 size: 12 residues. Germline-derived CDR1 and CDR2 are LNHDA and SQIVND (reference sequence). The CDR3 bases are TGTGCCAGTAGTATGAGGGATGAAAAACTGTTTTTT. This encodes CASSMRDEKLFF.

The chain has TRBV5-1 and TRBJ2-2, with TRBD1 as a possible D gene (6 bases). Germline V CDR1 and CDR2: SGHRS, YFSETQ. V was cut by 1 base and J by 1 base, with 14 bases left in between. The CDR3 consists of 17 residues. The CDR3 is CASSLPLGTLNTGELFF. The CDR3 region has the DNA TGCGCCAGCAGCTTGCCCCTCGGGACACTGAACACCGGGGAGCTGTTTTTT.

V is TRBV18 and J is TRBJ1-5; no definite D call. Per germline, CDR1 KGHSH and CDR2 LQKENI. V was trimmed by 3 bases and J by 3 bases, leaving 12 bases between them. The length of the CDR3 is 15 residues. CDR3 bases: TGTGCCAGCTCACCCTCTGGTGTAGCCAATCAGCCCCAGCATTTT. As protein: CASSPSGVANQPQHF.

The gene calls are TRBV4-2 and TRBJ2-1, with 10 bases matching TRBD2. V trimming: 0 bases; J trimming: 2 bases; junction bases outside the gene matches: 1. The germline CDR1 and CDR2 sequences are LGHNA and YNFKEQ. The CDR3 covers 16 residues. The DNA for the CDR3 is TGTGCCAGCAGCCAAGAAACTAGCGGGGCCTACAATGAGCAGTTCTTC. Translated: CASSQETSGAYNEQFF.

The J gene is TRBJ2-5, the V gene TRBV7-9; possible D gene TRBD1, 5 bases. The V end was cut by 5 bases, the J end by 2 bases, with 9 bases between. The germline V gene has CDR1 SEHNR and CDR2 FQNEAQ (reference sequence). CDR3 length: 13 amino acids. The CDR3 nucleotides read TGTGCCAGCAGCCCGACAGTACAAGAGACCCAGTACTTC. Its protein is CASSPTVQETQYF.

The chain combines TRBV11-2 with TRBJ2-7; TRBD2 matches at 15 bases. With 0 bases clipped from V and 5 bases from J, the junction kept 8 bases outside the gene matches. Germline V lookup: CDR1 SGHAT, CDR2 FQNNGV. CDR3 length equals 18 residues. CDR3 nucleotides: TGTGCCAGCAGCTTAGAGGGGACTAGCGGGAGGAGTAAGGACGAGCAGTACTTC. As protein: CASSLEGTSGRSKDEQYF.

The chain links TRBV27 to TRBJ2-2, with 7 positions matching TRBD2. CDR1 MNHEY and CDR2 SMNVEV come from the germline V gene (reference sequence). V lost 7 bases and J lost 7; bases outside the gene matches: 15. The length of the CDR3 is 16 residues. CDR3 in DNA: TGTGCCAGCATAAGCCTCTCGCGGGAGAGGGACGGGGAGCTGTTTTTT. Translated, it gives CASISLSRERDGELFF.

A remark on this clone: Other DNA sequences in this sample translate to the same CDR3. This chain links TRBV16 with TRBJ1-5; D call uncertain. V shed 0 bases and J shed 1 base, with 7 bases lying between them. The germline V gene has CDR1 KGHSY and CDR2 FQNENV. The CDR3 has 15 residues. In DNA, the CDR3 is TGTGCCAGCAGCCAATCTGGTCAGAGCAATCAGCCCCAGCATTTT. It is translated as CASSQSGQSNQPQHF.

The chain has TRBV28 and TRBJ1-5; D call uncertain. Deletions cut 7 bases from V and 6 bases from J, with 13 bases between. The CDR3 length is 13 residues. Germline V gives CDR1 MDHEN, CDR2 SYDVKM. CDR3 sequence reads: CASNGGGGQPQHF. CDR3 DNA: TGTGCCAGCAACGGAGGTGGAGGTCAGCCCCAGCATTTT. The full variable domain, in which reference TRBV28 and TRBJ1-5 provide the parts outside the CDR3, is DVKVTQSSRYLVKRTGEKVFLECVQDMDHENMFWYRQDPGLGLRLIYFSYDVKMKEKGDIPEGYSVSREKKERFSLILESASTNQTSMYLCASNGGGGQPQHFGDGTRLSIL.

The chain uses TRBV7-2 and TRBJ2-3; the D gene is possibly TRBD1 (5 bases). This CDR3 region has 16 residues. CDR1 and CDR2 (germline): SGHTA, FQGNSA. V was cut by 4 bases and J by 2 bases, with 16 bases left in between. DNA of the CDR3: TGTGCCAGCAGCTCCTCTTACAGGTTCAACACAGATACGCAGTATTTT. It encodes CASSSSYRFNTDTQYF. The whole variable domain, filled in from reference TRBV7-2 and TRBJ2-3, reads GAGVSQSPSNKVTEKGKDVELRCDPISGHTALYWYRQSLGQGLEFLIYFQGNSAPDKSGLPSDRFSAERTGGSVSTLTIQRTQQEDSAVYLCASSSSYRFNTDTQYFGPGTRLTVL.